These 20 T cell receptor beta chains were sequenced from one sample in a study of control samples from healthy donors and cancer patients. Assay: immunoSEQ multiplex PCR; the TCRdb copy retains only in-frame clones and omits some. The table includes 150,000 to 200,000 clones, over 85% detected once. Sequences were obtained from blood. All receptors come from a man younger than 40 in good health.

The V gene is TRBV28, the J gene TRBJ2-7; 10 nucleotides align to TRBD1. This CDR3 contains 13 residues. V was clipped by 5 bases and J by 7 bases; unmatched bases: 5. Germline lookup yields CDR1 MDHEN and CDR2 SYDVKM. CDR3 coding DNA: TGTGCCAGCAGTCCGGGACAGGGGAGGGAGCAGTACTTC. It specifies CASSPGQGREQYF.

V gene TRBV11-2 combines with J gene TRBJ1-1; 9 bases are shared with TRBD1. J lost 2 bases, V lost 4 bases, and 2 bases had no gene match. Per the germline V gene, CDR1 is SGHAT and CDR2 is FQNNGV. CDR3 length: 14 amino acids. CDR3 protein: CASSSTGGNTEAFF. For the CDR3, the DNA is TGTGCCAGCAGCTCGACAGGGGGTAACACTGAAGCTTTCTTT. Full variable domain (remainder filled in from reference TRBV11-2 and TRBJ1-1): EAGVAQSPRYKIIEKRQSVAFWCNPISGHATLYWYQQILGQGPKLLIQFQNNGVVDDSQLPKDRFSAERLKGVDSTLKIQPAKLEDSAVYLCASSSTGGNTEAFFGQGTRLTVV.

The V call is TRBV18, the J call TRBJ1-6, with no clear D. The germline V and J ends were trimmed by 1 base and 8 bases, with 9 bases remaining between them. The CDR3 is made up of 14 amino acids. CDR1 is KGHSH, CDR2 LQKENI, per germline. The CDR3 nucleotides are TGTGCCAGCTCACCACAGGGAGCGGATTCACCCCTCCACTTT. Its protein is CASSPQGADSPLHF.

CDR3 loop: CASTSQGWSGYTF. CDR3 bases: TGTGCCAGCACCTCACAGGGATGGAGTGGCTACACCTTC. The chain has TRBV5-4 and TRBJ1-2; maybe TRBD1 (6 bases). CDR3 length equals 13 residues. Germline V gene lookup returns CDR1 SGHNT and CDR2 YYREEE (reference sequence). The ends were cut back, 6 bases at V and 7 bases at J, with 16 bases in the middle.

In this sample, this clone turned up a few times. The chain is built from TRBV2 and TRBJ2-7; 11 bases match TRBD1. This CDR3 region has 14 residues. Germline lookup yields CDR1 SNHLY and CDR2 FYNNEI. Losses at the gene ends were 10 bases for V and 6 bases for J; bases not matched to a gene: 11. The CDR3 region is CATDRDRGTGEQYF. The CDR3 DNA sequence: TGTGCCACAGACCGGGACAGGGGGACGGGCGAGCAGTACTTC.

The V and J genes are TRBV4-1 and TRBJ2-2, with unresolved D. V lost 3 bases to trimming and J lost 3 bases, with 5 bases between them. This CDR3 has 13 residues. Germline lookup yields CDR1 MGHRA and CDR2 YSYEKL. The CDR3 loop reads CASSQPYTGELFF. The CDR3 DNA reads TGCGCCAGCAGCCAGCCATACACCGGGGAGCTGTTTTTT.

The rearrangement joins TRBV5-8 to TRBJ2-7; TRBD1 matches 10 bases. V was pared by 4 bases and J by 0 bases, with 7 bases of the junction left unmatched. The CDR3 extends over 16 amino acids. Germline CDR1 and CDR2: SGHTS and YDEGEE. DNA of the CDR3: TGTGCCAGCAGCAGTACCGGGACAGGGGACTCCTACGAGCAGTACTTC. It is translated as CASSSTGTGDSYEQYF. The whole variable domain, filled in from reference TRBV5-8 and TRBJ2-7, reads EAGVTQSPTHLIKTRGQQATLRCSPISGHTSVYWYQQALGLGLQFLLWYDEGEERNRGNFPPRFSGRQFPNYSSELNVNALELEDSALYLCASSSTGTGDSYEQYFGPGTRLTVT.

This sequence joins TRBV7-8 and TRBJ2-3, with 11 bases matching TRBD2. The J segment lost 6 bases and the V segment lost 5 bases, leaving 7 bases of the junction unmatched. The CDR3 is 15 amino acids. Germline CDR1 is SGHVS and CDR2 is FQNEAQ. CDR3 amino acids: CASSILAGASDTQYF. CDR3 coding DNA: TGTGCCAGCAGCATACTAGCGGGAGCTTCGGATACGCAGTATTTT.

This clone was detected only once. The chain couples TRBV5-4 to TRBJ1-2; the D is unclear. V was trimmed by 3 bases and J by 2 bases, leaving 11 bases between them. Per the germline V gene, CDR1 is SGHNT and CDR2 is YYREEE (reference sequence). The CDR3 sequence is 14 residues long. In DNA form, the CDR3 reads TGTGCCAGCAGCTCCCTACTACAAAACTATGGCTACACCTTC. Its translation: CASSSLLQNYGYTF. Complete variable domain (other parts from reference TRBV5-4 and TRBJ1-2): ETGVTQSPTHLIKTRGQQVTLRCSSQSGHNTVSWYQQALGQGPQFIFQYYREEENGRGNFPPRFSGLQFPNYSSELNVNALELDDSALYLCASSSLLQNYGYTFGSGTRLTVV.

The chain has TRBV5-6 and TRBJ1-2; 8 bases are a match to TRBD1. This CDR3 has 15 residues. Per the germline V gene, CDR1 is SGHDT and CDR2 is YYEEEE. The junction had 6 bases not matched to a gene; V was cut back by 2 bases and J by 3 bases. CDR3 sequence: CASSFWGQAYYGYTF. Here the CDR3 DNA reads TGTGCCAGCAGCTTTTGGGGACAGGCTTACTATGGCTACACCTTC.

CDR3 sequence: CASSGLAGANEQFF. The DNA of the CDR3 is TGTGCCAGCAGTGGACTAGCGGGGGCGAATGAGCAGTTCTTC. This chain links TRBV6-2 or TRBV6-3 with TRBJ2-1, with TRBD2 matching 13 bases. Germline V gives CDR1 MNHEY, CDR2 SVGEGT. The ends lost 5 bases at V and 7 bases at J; junction bases unmatched: 2. The CDR3 is 14 residues long.

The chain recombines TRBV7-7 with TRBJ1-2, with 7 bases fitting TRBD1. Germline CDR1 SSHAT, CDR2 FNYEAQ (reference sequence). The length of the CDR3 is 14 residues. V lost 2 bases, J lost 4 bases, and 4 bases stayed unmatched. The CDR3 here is CASSLLDRLYGYTF. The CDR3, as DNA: TGTGCCAGCAGCTTACTGGACAGGCTCTATGGCTACACCTTC.

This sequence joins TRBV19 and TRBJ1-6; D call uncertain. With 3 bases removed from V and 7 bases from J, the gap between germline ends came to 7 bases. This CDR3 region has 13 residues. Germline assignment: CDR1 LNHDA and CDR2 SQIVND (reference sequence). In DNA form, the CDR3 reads TGTGCCAGTAGTATTGACCTAAATTCACCCCTCCACTTT. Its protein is CASSIDLNSPLHF.

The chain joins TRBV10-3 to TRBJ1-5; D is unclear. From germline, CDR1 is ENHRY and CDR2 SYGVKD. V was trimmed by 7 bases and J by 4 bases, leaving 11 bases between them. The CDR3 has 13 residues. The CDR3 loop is CAINKDGNQPQHF. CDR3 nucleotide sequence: TGTGCCATCAATAAGGACGGGAATCAGCCCCAGCATTTT.

The CDR3 loop reads CASSLQTGTALYNEQFF. The CDR3 nucleotides read TGTGCCAGCAGTCTACAAACCGGGACCGCACTCTACAATGAGCAGTTCTTC. This rearrangement joins TRBV27 to TRBJ2-1; D may be TRBD1 or TRBD2 (5 bases each). This CDR3 spans 17 amino acids. CDR1 is MNHEY, CDR2 SMNVEV, per germline (reference sequence). Deletions cut 5 bases from V and 3 bases from J, with 20 bases between.

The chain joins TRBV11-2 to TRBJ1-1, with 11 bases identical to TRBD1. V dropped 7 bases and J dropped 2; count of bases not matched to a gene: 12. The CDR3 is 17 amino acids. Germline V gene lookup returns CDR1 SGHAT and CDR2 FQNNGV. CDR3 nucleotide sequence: TGTGCCAGCAAGAGAGGGGGGACAGGGGGTCTCAACACTGAAGCTTTCTTT. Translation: CASKRGGTGGLNTEAFF.

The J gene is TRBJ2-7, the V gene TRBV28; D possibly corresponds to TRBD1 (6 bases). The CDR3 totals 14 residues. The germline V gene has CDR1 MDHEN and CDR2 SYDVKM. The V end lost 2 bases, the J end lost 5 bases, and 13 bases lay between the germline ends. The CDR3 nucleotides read TGTGCCAGCAGTTTACCCAGGGGCATACACGAGCAGTACTTC. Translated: CASSLPRGIHEQYF.

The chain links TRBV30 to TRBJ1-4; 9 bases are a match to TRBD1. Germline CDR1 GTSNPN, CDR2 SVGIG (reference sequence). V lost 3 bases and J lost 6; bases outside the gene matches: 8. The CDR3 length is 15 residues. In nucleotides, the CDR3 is TGTGCCTGGAGCTCGGACAGGGGATTATATGAAAAACTGTTTTTT. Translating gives CAWSSDRGLYEKLFF.

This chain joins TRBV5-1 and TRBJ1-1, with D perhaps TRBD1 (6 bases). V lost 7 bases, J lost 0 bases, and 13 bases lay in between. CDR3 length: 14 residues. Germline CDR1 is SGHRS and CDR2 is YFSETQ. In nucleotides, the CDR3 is TGCGCCAGCGCCCAGGGACACTTGAACACTGAAGCTTTCTTT. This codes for CASAQGHLNTEAFF. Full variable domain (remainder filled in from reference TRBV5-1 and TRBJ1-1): KAGVTQTPRYLIKTRGQQVTLSCSPISGHRSVSWYQQTPGQGLQFLFEYFSETQRNKGNFPGRFSGRQFSNSRSEMNVSTLELGDSALYLCASAQGHLNTEAFFGQGTRLTVV.

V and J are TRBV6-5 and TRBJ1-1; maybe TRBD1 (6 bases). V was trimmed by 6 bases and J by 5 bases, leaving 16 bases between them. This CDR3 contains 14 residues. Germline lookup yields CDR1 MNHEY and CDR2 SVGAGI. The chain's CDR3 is CASRAQGRGTEAFF. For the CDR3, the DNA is TGTGCCAGCAGGGCACAGGGACGGGGGACTGAAGCTTTCTTT.